Described below is a single TCR beta chain sequence and its context. In the original workflow: For the immunoSEQ data, sequences were junction-only without quality scores, so filtering differed. Sequenced by immunoSEQ multiplex PCR; TCRdb stores in-frame clones only, minus some. V and J calls and clone size are as listed in that table; D and trimming were resolved from the DNA. The table has hundreds of thousands of clones, roughly nine tenths seen once. This CDR3 region has 15 residues. Germline V gene data show CDR1 as MGHDK and CDR2 as SYGVNS. Trimming took 3 bases from V and 1 from J; bases not matched to a gene: 0. The naive CD8 fraction comprised CD45RO-negative cells positively selected for CCR7 and excluded terminally differentiated effector memory CD45RA+ cells. HIV-negative, healthy adults without recent acute infections or vaccinations were the donors. Donors were Caucasian adults residing in Nashville, Tennessee, USA.

This entry belongs to a study of shared clonotypes between healthy human individuals. Overall study: CD8 memory received one plate per donor, CD8 naive two, CD4 memory three and CD4 naive three.

The receptor's source is a man aged 30-40 years in good health. The chain employs TRBV25-1 and TRBJ1-4, with 9 positions matching TRBD1. Sequenced sample: naive CD8+ T cells sorted from blood. CDR3: CASSEGQGTNEKLFF. The CDR3 DNA reads as TGTGCCAGCAGTGAGGGACAGGGAACTAATGAAAAACTGTTTTTT. Looking up the rest from reference TRBV25-1 and TRBJ1-4 gives the full variable domain: EADIYQTPRYLVIGTGKKITLECSQTMGHDKMYWYQQDPGMELHLIHYSYGVNSTEKGDLSSESTVSRIRTEHFPLTLESARPSHTSQYLCASSEGQGTNEKLFFGSGTQLSVL.